This T cell receptor (beta chain) was documented in a study of neurological immune-mediated disorders. Study information: Multiple sclerosis patients numbered about 35, of whom approximately 31 were relapsing-remitting and 3 secondary progressive.

The cDNA was produced through 5'RACE with 10-nucleotide random UMIs. TCRdb re-called the 5' RACE reads through MiXCR, storing one row per CDR3 protein. The table includes about 60,000 distinct CDR3 sequences, 3.7% detected once. Study observations and caveats: No sharing of CDR3 amino acid sequences was observed among expanded clones across subjects, suggesting private repertoires in all groups. The multiple sclerosis repertoire cluster had no clinical or MRI feature associated with it.

Per the germline V gene, CDR1 is SGHRS and CDR2 is YFSETQ. V lost 0 bases, J lost 8 bases, and 7 bases stayed unmatched. CDR3 length: 16 residues. This clonotype was found many times. What it binds is not known. The receptor was derived from a woman aged 50 to 60 with multiple sclerosis. The specimen sequenced was PBMCs. This chain joins TRBV5-1 and TRBJ1-6; TRBD1 aligns across 8 bases. The chain's CDR3 is CASSLAVGQGDSPLHF. The CDR3 DNA is TGCGCCAGCAGCTTGGCCGTAGGACAGGGAGATTCACCCCTCCACTTT.